Shown below are 26 T cell receptor beta chains from a single sample sequenced in a study of T cell changes during pregnancy in multiple sclerosis. Measured with immunoSEQ multiplex PCR; TCRdb has only the in-frame clones, and not every one. Among roughly 39,000 clones listed, approximately 91% were seen once. Material for sequencing was PBMCs (not recorded whether the cells were cultured). The receptor source for this set is a female donor with multiple sclerosis, enrolled in a pregnancy study.

The V gene is TRBV14, the J gene TRBJ1-1; D remains ambiguous. V was shortened by 0 bases and J by 0 bases, with 14 bases between the two germline ends. CDR1 and CDR2 from the germline V gene are SGHDN and FVKESK. This CDR3 region has 17 residues. The CDR3 DNA reads TGTGCCAGCAGCCAAGATCTGCGGGGAAGAGTGAACACTGAAGCTTTCTTT. Translation: CASSQDLRGRVNTEAFF.

V usage is TRBV5-4 and J usage is TRBJ1-2; no definite D call. This CDR3 region has 15 residues. V was pared by 2 bases and J by 0 bases, with 11 bases between. Germline-derived CDR1 and CDR2 are SGHNT and YYREEE (reference sequence). CDR3 nucleotide sequence: TGTGCCAGCAGCTTAAGGACGGCAGCTAACTATGGCTACACCTTC. This translates into CASSLRTAANYGYTF.

This chain links TRBV11-2 with TRBJ2-1; 14 bases match TRBD2. This CDR3 comprises 16 residues. V lost 4 bases, J lost 4 bases, and 3 bases stayed unmatched. In germline, CDR1 is SGHAT, CDR2 FQNNGV. The CDR3 DNA reads TGTGCCAGCAGCTGGACTAGCGGGAGGACTTACAATGAGCAGTTCTTC. It codes for CASSWTSGRTYNEQFF.

The chain recombines TRBV6-5 with TRBJ2-3; TRBD2 might be the D (6 bases). The germline V gene has CDR1 MNHEY and CDR2 SVGAGI. With 1 base removed from V and 1 base from J, the gap between germline ends came to 9 bases. The CDR3 extends over 15 amino acids. CDR3 nucleotides: TGTGCCAGCAGTTACTTGGGGGAGGGCACAGATACGCAGTATTTT. It codes for CASSYLGEGTDTQYF.

A single count supports this clone. The chain has TRBV12-5 and TRBJ2-7; perhaps TRBD1 as D (6 bases). Germline V gives CDR1 LGHNT, CDR2 FRNRAP. The CDR3 spans 13 residues. V was pared by 1 base and J by 3 bases, with 7 bases between. The CDR3 DNA reads TGTGCTAGTGGTTTGGGGGGGCTCTACGAGCAGTACTTC. Its translation: CASGLGGLYEQYF.

The chain couples TRBV5-1 to TRBJ2-7, with no clear D. V was cut by 4 bases and J by 2 bases, with 13 bases left in between. The CDR3 has 14 residues. Germline V gene sequence: CDR1 SGHRS, CDR2 YFSETQ. Here the CDR3 reads CASSGQTSPYEQYF. The CDR3 nucleotides read TGCGCCAGCAGCGGGCAGACTTCACCCTACGAGCAGTACTTC.

This chain links TRBV4-2 with TRBJ2-1, with D unclear. CDR1 LGHNA and CDR2 YNFKEQ come from the germline V gene. The CDR3 runs 16 residues. Trimming took 0 bases from V and 0 from J, leaving 9 bases between them. In DNA, the CDR3 is TGTGCCAGCAGCCAAGATCCAATGAGCTCCTACAATGAGCAGTTCTTC. This codes for CASSQDPMSSYNEQFF.

This chain connects TRBV9 to TRBJ2-1; TRBD2 might be the D (6 bases). V was clipped by 3 bases and J by 11 bases, with 15 bases between them. The CDR3 is 13 residues long. Per the germline V gene, CDR1 is SGDLS and CDR2 is YYNGEE. CDR3 amino acids: CASSGGLGGKQFF. DNA of the CDR3: TGTGCCAGCAGCGGAGGGTTGGGAGGAAAGCAGTTCTTC.

This clone occurred once. The chain recombines TRBV28 with TRBJ2-3; 8 bases map to TRBD2. The CDR3 covers 15 residues. Looked up from germline, CDR1 is MDHEN and CDR2 is SYDVKM. V trimming: 10 bases; J trimming: 1 base; junction bases outside the gene matches: 10. CDR3 bases: TGTGCCATTGGGGATAGCGGGGCTTGCACAGATACGCAGTATTTT. It codes for CAIGDSGACTDTQYF.

The chain employs TRBV2 and TRBJ1-1; D remains unclear. Germline-derived CDR1 and CDR2 are SNHLY and FYNNEI. The CDR3 loop spans 11 amino acids. V gave up 4 bases and J gave up 8 bases, with 8 bases separating them. This chain's CDR3 is CASSADSEAFF. Here the CDR3 DNA reads TGTGCCAGCAGTGCTGACTCGGAAGCTTTCTTT.

The chain is built from TRBV5-1 and TRBJ2-7; D remains ambiguous. In germline, CDR1 is SGHRS, CDR2 YFSETQ. Deletions cut 4 bases from V and 3 bases from J, with 11 bases between. The CDR3 contains 13 residues. The CDR3 region is CASSDRNIYEQYF. The DNA for the CDR3 is TGCGCCAGCAGCGACCGGAATATCTACGAGCAGTACTTC.

The chain links TRBV4-3 to TRBJ2-7, with 13 nucleotides matching TRBD2. Germline assignment: CDR1 LGHNA and CDR2 YSLEER. V lost 2 bases to trimming and J lost 6 bases; unmatched junction nucleotides: 4. The CDR3 consists of 15 residues. CDR3 in amino acids: CASSQSLAGGPEQYF. As DNA, the CDR3 is TGCGCCAGCAGCCAATCACTAGCGGGAGGGCCCGAGCAGTACTTC.

The chain couples TRBV5-1 to TRBJ2-1; D remains ambiguous. This CDR3 comprises 16 residues. Germline CDR1 reads SGHRS; CDR2 reads YFSETQ. V lost 0 bases and J lost 0, with 10 bases in between. CDR3: CASSLGLLSSYNEQFF. The CDR3 coding sequence is TGCGCCAGCAGCTTGGGGCTCTTGAGCTCCTACAATGAGCAGTTCTTC. Combining the CDR3 with reference TRBV5-1 and TRBJ2-1 gives the whole variable domain KAGVTQTPRYLIKTRGQQVTLSCSPISGHRSVSWYQQTPGQGLQFLFEYFSETQRNKGNFPGRFSGRQFSNSRSEMNVSTLELGDSALYLCASSLGLLSSYNEQFFGPGTRLTVL.

Remarks on this clone: Relative to the germline gene, one junction end is altered; a read error may explain this. The V and J genes are TRBV2 and TRBJ1-5; D remains unclear. Germline-derived CDR1 and CDR2 are SNHLY and FYNNEI. The CDR3 has 14 residues. The CDR3 coding sequence is TGTGCCAGCAGGGAAGCTTATAGCAATCAGCCCCAGCATTTT. Amino acid sequence: CASREAYSNQPQHF. Supplemented by reference TRBV2 and TRBJ1-5, the full variable domain reads EPEVTQTPSHQVTQMGQEVILRCVPISNHLYFYWYRQILGQKVEFLVSFYNNEISEKSEIFDDQFSVERPDGSNFTLKIRSTKLEDSAMYFCASREAYSNQPQHFGDGTRLSIL.

This chain uses TRBV6-6 with TRBJ2-7, with 7 positions matching TRBD1. This CDR3 is built from 13 residues. The germline V gene encodes CDR1 MNHNY and CDR2 SVGAGI (reference sequence). The ends lost 3 bases at V and 3 bases at J; junction bases unmatched: 2. The CDR3 DNA follows: TGTGCCAGCAGTTATGGGACAGACTACGAGCAGTACTTC. Translation: CASSYGTDYEQYF.

The chain joins TRBV9 to TRBJ2-7; 13 bases map to TRBD2. Trimming at V came to 2 bases and at J to 2 bases, leaving 1 base not matched to a gene. CDR3 length: 15 residues. From germline, CDR1 is SGDLS and CDR2 YYNGEE. The CDR3 reads CASSVGLAGAYEQYF. CDR3 coding DNA: TGTGCCAGCAGCGTTGGACTAGCGGGAGCCTACGAGCAGTACTTC.

The V gene is TRBV7-2, the J gene TRBJ1-2; D gene ambiguous. Trimming took off 7 bases at V and 1 base at J, with 16 bases between the two ends. The CDR3 contains 15 residues. CDR1 and CDR2 from the germline V gene are SGHTA and FQGNSA. The CDR3 DNA is TGTGCCAGCAACGAAGGGAACATACTTAACTATGGCTACACCTTC. Translation gives CASNEGNILNYGYTF.

The chain has TRBV6-6 and TRBJ2-2; tentatively, D is TRBD1 or TRBD2 (5 bases each). Germline V gene sequence: CDR1 MNHNY, CDR2 SVGAGI (reference sequence). This CDR3 contains 15 residues. Trimming shortened V by 2 bases and J by 4 bases, and 11 bases separated the two germline ends. The CDR3 region has the DNA TGTGCCAGCAGTTACGAGGGGTTCGGCACCGGGGAGCTGTTTTTT. Its translation: CASSYEGFGTGELFF.

The chain joins TRBV6-5 to TRBJ1-5, with 7 bases fitting TRBD1. The CDR3 has 14 amino acids. With V trimmed by 7 bases and J by 6 bases, 9 bases remained unmatched. Germline assignment: CDR1 MNHEY and CDR2 SVGAGI. This CDR3 reads CASKETGDGQPQHF. The CDR3 bases are TGTGCCAGCAAAGAAACAGGGGACGGTCAGCCCCAGCATTTT.

The chain is built from TRBV7-2 and TRBJ1-1; D uncertain. V dropped 4 bases and J dropped 1 base, with 10 bases sitting between them. The CDR3 is 14 residues long. Germline V CDR1 and CDR2: SGHTA, FQGNSA. The CDR3 loop reads CASSYLGRNTEAFF. In DNA, the CDR3 is TGTGCCAGCAGCTACCTCGGGAGGAACACTGAAGCTTTCTTT.

This chain connects TRBV21-1 to TRBJ2-1; the table's TRBD2 call for D was not verified on the DNA. TRBV21-1 is marked as a pseudogene. This CDR3 is built from 15 residues. The CDR3 region has the DNA TGTGCCAGCACCCTGCGGGGGAGGTCCTACAATGAGCAGTTCTTC. Translation: CASTLRGRSYNEQFF.

The chain links TRBV4-3 to TRBJ2-1; 8 bases are shared with TRBD2. Per the germline V gene, CDR1 is LGHNA and CDR2 is YSLEER. V was pared by 4 bases and J by 2 bases, with 13 bases of the junction left unmatched. The CDR3 consists of 18 residues. CDR3: CASSLRGTAGGPYNEQFF. The CDR3 nucleotides read TGCGCCAGCAGCCTCAGGGGTACGGCGGGAGGCCCCTACAATGAGCAGTTCTTC.

The V gene is TRBV11-2, the J gene TRBJ1-1; D is ambiguous. CDR1 is SGHAT, CDR2 FQNNGV, per germline. The V end was cut by 0 bases, the J end by 3 bases, with 5 bases between. The CDR3 has 13 amino acids. This chain's CDR3 is CASSLDPDTEAFF. The CDR3, as DNA: TGTGCCAGCAGCTTAGACCCGGACACTGAAGCTTTCTTT.

The J gene is TRBJ2-7, the V gene TRBV7-2; the D gene is possibly TRBD1 (6 bases). The CDR3 loop spans 12 amino acids. Germline CDR1 is SGHTA and CDR2 is FQGNSA. V was trimmed by 4 bases and J by 4 bases, leaving 8 bases between them. The CDR3 region has the DNA TGTGCCAGCAGCTATACAGGGTACGAGCAGTACTTC. Its protein is CASSYTGYEQYF.

V is TRBV5-1 and J is TRBJ2-1; 9 nucleotides line up with TRBD1. The length of the CDR3 is 13 residues. Per the germline V gene, CDR1 is SGHRS and CDR2 is YFSETQ. With V trimmed by 6 bases and J by 5 bases, 3 bases remained unmatched. CDR3 nucleotide sequence: TGCGCCAGCATCGGGGACAGGGACAATGAGCAGTTCTTC. This translates into CASIGDRDNEQFF.

This chain uses TRBV4-1 with TRBJ2-4; D perhaps matches TRBD1 (5 bases). Germline V gene data show CDR1 as MGHRA and CDR2 as YSYEKL. The CDR3 sequence is 15 residues long. V gave up 1 base and J gave up 3 bases, with 10 bases separating them. The CDR3 sequence is CASSQVGALKNIQYF. DNA of the CDR3: TGCGCCAGCAGCCAAGTAGGGGCCCTCAAAAACATTCAGTACTTC.